These 26 T cell receptor beta chains originate from one sample sequenced in a study of T cell repertoires in cytomegalovirus infection. MiXCR was run by TCRdb on the reads, yielding one entry per CDR3 protein. Of 450,000 to 650,000 distinct CDR3 sequences detected, just under 40% appear once; the ten largest clones hold 48%. No antigen has been identified for these receptors. This material consisted of cultured PBMCs, taken from culture after CMV antigen stimulation. These receptors were obtained from a human donor in good health (CMV status not recorded). Some clones in this sample may be carry-over from other donors' samples.

This clonotype was picked up a small number of times. The chain recombines TRBV11-2 with TRBJ2-7; D might be TRBD1 (6 bases). The V gene lost 1 base and the J gene lost 3 bases, with 10 bases spanning the gap. The CDR3 sequence is 14 residues long. Germline V gene lookup returns CDR1 SGHAT and CDR2 FQNNGV. CDR3 sequence (DNA): TGTGCCAGCAGCTTAGTGGCAGGGGTCTACGAGCAGTACTTC. Translation: CASSLVAGVYEQYF.

This clonotype was detected a few times. V and J are TRBV19 and TRBJ2-2; possible D gene TRBD2, 6 bases. V dropped 10 bases and J dropped 1 base, with 19 bases sitting between them. CDR3 size: 16 residues. Germline CDR1 is LNHDA and CDR2 is SQIVND (reference sequence). CDR3 region: CATKTERVGNTGELFF. The CDR3 DNA is TGTGCCACTAAGACCGAGCGGGTGGGGAACACCGGGGAGCTGTTTTTT.

The table lists this clonotype with a few counts. The rearrangement uses TRBV6-6 and TRBJ2-1, with D tentatively TRBD2 (6 bases). This CDR3 contains 15 residues. Germline CDR1 MNHNY, CDR2 SVGAGI (reference sequence). The V and J ends lost 11 bases and 1 base respectively, with 18 bases between them. Written as DNA, the CDR3 is TGTGCCTGTAACCGGGGGACCCGGTCCTACAATGAGCAGTTCTTC. Its translation: CACNRGTRSYNEQFF.

This chain uses TRBV4-1 with TRBJ2-7; 9 bases match TRBD1. J lost 2 bases, V lost 2 bases, and 10 bases had no gene match. Germline V gene data show CDR1 as MGHRA and CDR2 as YSYEKL. The CDR3 length is 17 residues. The CDR3 coding sequence is TGCGCCAGCAGCCAATACCTCCTGGGACAGGGAGCCTACGAGCAGTACTTC. Encoded protein: CASSQYLLGQGAYEQYF.

The chain carries TRBV12-3 or TRBV12-4 and TRBJ2-1; no firm D call. The CDR3 runs to 15 residues. Trimming stripped 5 bases from V and 4 bases from J, with 15 bases between. CDR3 amino acids: CASSPRWLLYNEQFF. CDR3 nucleotide sequence: TGTGCCAGCAGTCCCAGGTGGCTTCTATACAATGAGCAGTTCTTC.

The chain links TRBV14 to TRBJ2-5; possibly TRBD1 for D (5 bases). The germline V and J ends were trimmed by 1 base and 2 bases, with 11 bases remaining between them. This CDR3 region has 15 residues. Per germline, CDR1 SGHDN and CDR2 FVKESK. The CDR3 DNA reads TGTGCCAGCAGCCAAGGAGGCAGGGCGCAAGAGACCCAGTACTTC. It translates to CASSQGGRAQETQYF. The whole variable domain, filled in from reference TRBV14 and TRBJ2-5, reads EAGVTQFPSHSVIEKGQTVTLRCDPISGHDNLYWYRRVMGKEIKFLLHFVKESKQDESGMPNNRFLAERTGGTYSTLKVQPAELEDSGVYFCASSQGGRAQETQYFGPGTRLLVL.

The chain couples TRBV7-9 to TRBJ1-4; D possibly corresponds to TRBD1 (5 bases). This CDR3 has 14 amino acids. Germline V gene data show CDR1 as SEHNR and CDR2 as FQNEAQ (reference sequence). The germline V and J ends were trimmed by 6 bases and 8 bases, with 16 bases remaining between them. In DNA, the CDR3 is TGTGCCAGCAGTTCCCGGGGCCAGTTGGAAAAACTGTTTTTT. This translates into CASSSRGQLEKLFF.

This clonotype was counted a few times. The V gene is TRBV27, the J gene TRBJ2-3, with 12 bases that match TRBD2. The V gene's germline CDR1 is MNHEY and CDR2 SMNVEV (reference sequence). The V segment lost 5 bases and the J segment 4 bases; nucleotides outside the gene matches: 13. This CDR3 is 18 amino acids long. The CDR3 here is CASSPLGLAGTSADTQYF. DNA of the CDR3: TGTGCCAGCAGTCCCCTCGGACTAGCGGGGACGTCGGCAGATACGCAGTATTTT.

V usage is TRBV20-1 and J usage is TRBJ2-3; a possible D gene is TRBD2 (7 bases). V shed 6 bases and J shed 1 base, with 14 bases lying between them. In germline, CDR1 is DFQATT, CDR2 SNEGSKA (reference sequence). CDR3 length: 14 residues. CDR3 residues: CSAGGGRGTDTQYF. The CDR3 DNA reads TGCAGTGCCGGGGGCGGGAGAGGCACAGATACGCAGTATTTT.

The genes are TRBV7-8 and TRBJ2-7; D is perhaps TRBD2 (5 bases). Trimming shortened V by 0 bases and J by 5 bases, and 8 bases separated the two germline ends. The CDR3 is 13 amino acids. Germline V gene sequence: CDR1 SGHVS, CDR2 FQNEAQ. The CDR3 protein is CASSLASSHEQYF. Written as DNA, the CDR3 is TGTGCCAGCAGCTTAGCGTCTAGCCACGAGCAGTACTTC.

Here the CDR3 reads CASSQPGLAQDEQFF. CDR3 bases: TGCGCCAGCAGCCAGCCGGGACTAGCTCAAGATGAGCAGTTCTTC. The V and J genes are TRBV4-3 and TRBJ2-1, with 9 bases lining up with TRBD2. The germline V gene encodes CDR1 LGHNA and CDR2 YSLEER. The CDR3 contains 15 residues. With 3 bases clipped from V and 8 bases from J, the junction kept 8 bases outside the gene matches.

The chain combines TRBV7-3 with TRBJ2-5; D is perhaps TRBD2 (6 bases). The germline V gene encodes CDR1 SGHTA and CDR2 FQGTGA. The CDR3 is 14 residues long. V lost 6 bases and J lost 0, with 11 bases in between. This CDR3 is CASRGGRYQETQYF. Written as DNA, the CDR3 is TGTGCCAGCAGGGGGGGACGGTACCAAGAGACCCAGTACTTC.

The chain links TRBV7-4 to TRBJ2-7; D unresolved. CDR1 and CDR2 from the germline V gene are SGHVT and SQSDAQ. The CDR3 runs to 13 residues. V shed 1 base and J shed 3 bases, with 7 bases lying between them. The CDR3 DNA reads as TGTGCCAGCAGCTTAGATGTAGGCTACGAGCAGTACTTC. Its protein is CASSLDVGYEQYF.

In its sample, this clonotype was seen once. The rearrangement joins TRBV5-1 to TRBJ2-5; no clear D gene. The CDR3 has 16 amino acids. Trimming took off 0 bases at V and 6 bases at J, with 18 bases between the two ends. Per germline, CDR1 SGHRS and CDR2 YFSETQ. The CDR3 coding sequence is TGCGCCAGCAGCTTGGTACCGGATTTGGGCGCGAAGACCCAGTACTTC. Translated, it gives CASSLVPDLGAKTQYF.

The V and J genes are TRBV5-4 and TRBJ1-1; D perhaps matches TRBD1 (6 bases). V lost 1 base to trimming and J lost 1 base, with 17 bases between them. CDR1 and CDR2 from the germline V gene are SGHNT and YYREEE (reference sequence). The CDR3 has 17 residues. The CDR3 protein is CASSLINRARGNTEAFF. The CDR3 coding sequence is TGTGCCAGCAGCTTGATAAACAGGGCCCGGGGGAACACTGAAGCTTTCTTT.

This clonotype was seen once. The chain employs TRBV28 and TRBJ2-3, with D perhaps assigned TRBD1 or TRBD2 (5 bases each). This CDR3 contains 12 residues. Trimming cost V 3 bases and J 10 bases, with 11 bases left between them. Looked up from germline, CDR1 is MDHEN and CDR2 is SYDVKM. CDR3 nucleotides: TGTGCCAGCAGTTTTTGGGGGATCGCGCAGTATTTT. Protein sequence: CASSFWGIAQYF.

The sample holds a few counts of this clonotype. The CDR3 nucleotides read TGCGCCAGCAGTGCAGGGGTCAATGAGCAGTTCTTC. This gives the protein CASSAGVNEQFF. This chain connects TRBV10-1 to TRBJ2-1; TRBD1 is a possible D gene (6 bases). The CDR3 runs to 12 residues. V dropped 4 bases and J dropped 6 bases, with 7 bases sitting between them. Germline CDR1 is WNHNN and CDR2 is SYGVQD (reference sequence).

This clonotype showed up just a few times. This chain uses TRBV4-3 with TRBJ1-4; tentatively, D is TRBD1 (6 bases). The CDR3 has 15 amino acids. Trimming shortened V by 1 base and J by 8 bases, and 14 bases separated the two germline ends. Germline CDR1 is LGHNA and CDR2 is YSLEER. The CDR3 DNA reads TGCGCCAGCAGCCAAGGGGTGGGGGCCCGGGAAAAACTGTTTTTT. Protein product: CASSQGVGAREKLFF.

Only one count was recorded for this clonotype. Since no conserved phenylalanine or tryptophan closes the CDR3, a read error is the likely cause. The chain uses TRBV7-4 and TRBJ2-3; D not resolved. Germline V gives CDR1 SGHVT, CDR2 SQSDAQ. This CDR3 contains 14 residues. V was cut by 8 bases and J by 2 bases, with 14 bases left in between. The CDR3 is CASSLDGITDTQYL. In nucleotides, the CDR3 is TGTGCCAGCTCACTGGACGGCATCACAGATACGCAGTATTTG.

The CDR3 loop is CASSEFYLYGGRARDTQYF. In nucleotides, the CDR3 is TGTGCCAGCAGTGAATTCTATCTCTACGGCGGGAGGGCCCGAGATACGCAGTATTTT. The chain employs TRBV25-1 and TRBJ2-3; 9 positions match TRBD2. CDR1 and CDR2 from the germline V gene are MGHDK and SYGVNS. The trim removed 1 base at V and 5 bases at J, leaving 16 bases unmatched. This CDR3 is built from 19 residues.

DNA of the CDR3: TGTGCCAGCAGAAGACCGGGACTAGCAGGGGGTGAGCAGTTCTTC. Amino acid sequence: CASRRPGLAGGEQFF. The V and J genes are TRBV28 and TRBJ2-1; 9 bases are shared with TRBD2. This CDR3 contains 15 residues. Germline-derived CDR1 and CDR2 are MDHEN and SYDVKM. Trimming took 6 bases from V and 9 from J; bases not matched to a gene: 12.

V is TRBV7-9 and J is TRBJ2-2; D could derive from TRBD1 or TRBD2 (5 bases each). CDR3 length: 14 amino acids. CDR1 and CDR2 from the germline V gene are SEHNR and FQNEAQ (reference sequence). Trimming shortened V by 4 bases and J by 8 bases, and 14 bases separated the two germline ends. The CDR3 region is CASSSDLGTGELFF. The CDR3 DNA sequence: TGTGCCAGCAGCTCAGACCTGGGGACGGGGGAGCTGTTTTTT.

This chain joins TRBV4-1 and TRBJ1-1; 9 nucleotides align to TRBD1. CDR1 and CDR2 (germline): MGHRA, YSYEKL. The CDR3 totals 16 residues. With V trimmed by 4 bases and J by 4 bases, 10 bases remained unmatched. CDR3 loop: CASSLQTGGVATEAFF. The DNA for the CDR3 is TGCGCCAGCAGCCTTCAGACAGGGGGGGTAGCCACTGAAGCTTTCTTT.

J is TRBJ1-1 and V is TRBV28, with 10 bases identical to TRBD1. The CDR3 extends over 15 amino acids. With V trimmed by 5 bases and J by 5 bases, 8 bases remained unmatched. Germline CDR1 and CDR2: MDHEN and SYDVKM. The CDR3 loop reads CASSETGTGDTEAFF. In DNA, the CDR3 is TGTGCCAGCAGTGAAACCGGGACAGGGGATACTGAAGCTTTCTTT.

The chain is built from TRBV12-5 and TRBJ2-1; 9 positions agree with TRBD2. The CDR3 totals 15 residues. The junction had 8 bases not matched to a gene; V was cut back by 6 bases and J by 5 bases. Germline lookup yields CDR1 LGHNT and CDR2 FRNRAP. As DNA, the CDR3 is TGTGCTAGTGGGCCAGCGGGGGGAAGCCACAATGAGCAGTTCTTC. As protein: CASGPAGGSHNEQFF.

This clonotype was recorded a few times. The chain couples TRBV12-3 or TRBV12-4 to TRBJ2-3, with D hard to call. The CDR3 sequence is 14 residues long. V was cut by 6 bases and J by 2 bases, with 12 bases left in between. The DNA of the CDR3 is TGTGCCAGCAGCCCCCCTCGGCTCACAGATACGCAGTATTTT. It specifies CASSPPRLTDTQYF.